These 26 T cell receptor beta chains were all obtained from the same sample, sequenced in a study of OX40 agonist ivuxolimab in advanced cancers. To prepare the library, the immunoSEQ multiplex PCR assay was applied. The table comes from immuneACCESS by way of TCRdb, which keeps in-frame sequences with V and J called. Part of the clones is missing from these tables; in studies checked, under half for an unresolved V gene and the rest for unknown reasons. Here the sample has around 19,000 clones; roughly 80% occur a single time. Jointly, the top ten make up 26% of the sample. Source: CD4+ or CD8+ T cells sorted from blood, taken in a trial of the OX40 agonist ivuxolimab. The receptors were sampled from an adult with an advanced solid tumor such as melanoma, head and neck, liver or kidney cancer.

This chain joins TRBV9 and TRBJ2-5, with D possibly being TRBD1 or TRBD2 (6 bases each). V shed 3 bases and J shed 1 base, with 16 bases lying between them. Germline V gene sequence: CDR1 SGDLS, CDR2 YYNGEE. This CDR3 has 16 amino acids. The CDR3 region has the DNA TGTGCCAGCAGCGAGAGGGGGGTTATGTTCCAAGAGACCCAGTACTTC. It is translated as CASSERGVMFQETQYF.

This sequence joins TRBV9 and TRBJ1-2; D unresolved. In germline, CDR1 is SGDLS, CDR2 YYNGEE. Trimming took 0 bases from V and 2 from J, leaving 8 bases between them. The CDR3 has 14 residues. In DNA, the CDR3 is TGTGCCAGCAGCGTAGCTAACGGAAACTATGGCTACACCTTC. It is translated as CASSVANGNYGYTF.

The chain employs TRBV28 and TRBJ2-2; 16 bases are a match to TRBD2. This CDR3 has 19 residues. With 5 bases clipped from V and 0 bases from J, the junction kept 6 bases outside the gene matches. Germline-derived CDR1 and CDR2 are MDHEN and SYDVKM. The DNA for the CDR3 is TGTGCCAGCAGTGCGGGACTAGCGGGGGGGTCTGCGAACACCGGGGAGCTGTTTTTT. Encoded protein: CASSAGLAGGSANTGELFF. The whole variable domain, remainder taken from reference TRBV28 and TRBJ2-2, is DVKVTQSSRYLVKRTGEKVFLECVQDMDHENMFWYRQDPGLGLRLIYFSYDVKMKEKGDIPEGYSVSREKKERFSLILESASTNQTSMYLCASSAGLAGGSANTGELFFGEGSRLTVL.

This clone was found a few times. V is TRBV9 and J is TRBJ2-7; weak D call: TRBD1 (6 bases). V lost 3 bases, J lost 0 bases, and 19 bases lay in between. This CDR3 is 17 amino acids long. Germline CDR1 SGDLS, CDR2 YYNGEE. The CDR3 DNA follows: TGTGCCAGCAGCGCCCGCCCACAGGGACCGAGCTCCTACGAGCAGTACTTC. It translates to CASSARPQGPSSYEQYF.

This clone has just a few counts. The chain couples TRBV4-1 to TRBJ1-6; D is ambiguous. This CDR3 comprises 15 residues. With 1 base removed from V and 9 bases from J, the gap between germline ends came to 13 bases. Germline values: CDR1 MGHRA, CDR2 YSYEKL. DNA for the CDR3: TGCGCCAGCAGCCAAGGTACCTTCGCGGGTTCACCCCTCCACTTT. Its protein is CASSQGTFAGSPLHF.

The V call is TRBV5-1, the J call TRBJ2-1; D is perhaps TRBD2 (5 bases). CDR1 and CDR2 (germline): SGHRS, YFSETQ. Deletions cut 2 bases from V and 2 bases from J, with 20 bases between. The CDR3 spans 18 residues. This chain's CDR3 is CASSFEDFTLKAYNEQFF. In DNA form, the CDR3 reads TGCGCCAGCAGCTTCGAGGACTTCACTCTCAAAGCCTACAATGAGCAGTTCTTC.

The chain combines TRBV7-9 with TRBJ1-5; 9 nucleotides align to TRBD1. After removal of 6 bases from V and 5 bases from J, the junction contained 11 bases not matched to a gene. Looked up from germline, CDR1 is SEHNR and CDR2 is FQNEAQ (reference sequence). The CDR3 runs 16 residues. CDR3 protein: CASSSTGTGRHQPQHF. The CDR3 DNA sequence: TGTGCCAGCAGTTCGACCGGGACAGGGAGGCATCAGCCCCAGCATTTT.

This clone was detected once. The chain carries TRBV28 and TRBJ2-3, with D possibly TRBD1 on 5 matching bases. CDR1 MDHEN and CDR2 SYDVKM come from the germline V gene. The CDR3 runs to 14 residues. V gave up 3 bases and J gave up 3 bases, with 10 bases separating them. The CDR3 region has the DNA TGTGCCAGCAGTTTGGGGCAGGGAACAGATACGCAGTATTTT. Its translation: CASSLGQGTDTQYF.

J is TRBJ1-3 and V is TRBV19; D possibly corresponds to TRBD1 (5 bases). This CDR3 is 15 amino acids long. V was shortened by 6 bases and J by 0 bases, with 12 bases between the two germline ends. Germline CDR1 reads LNHDA; CDR2 reads SQIVND (reference sequence). The CDR3 spells CASSPTASSGNTIYF. CDR3 nucleotides: TGTGCCAGTAGCCCGACAGCCAGCTCTGGAAACACCATATATTTT.

The V gene is TRBV2, the J gene TRBJ2-5, with D possibly being TRBD2 (5 bases). V was shortened by 6 bases and J by 2 bases, with 13 bases between the two germline ends. The CDR3 loop spans 14 amino acids. CDR1 and CDR2 from the germline V gene are SNHLY and FYNNEI. DNA of the CDR3: TGTGCCAGCAGGACCGGGAACACACAAGAGACCCAGTACTTC. Translated, it gives CASRTGNTQETQYF. The full variable domain, rest sourced from reference TRBV2 and TRBJ2-5, is EPEVTQTPSHQVTQMGQEVILRCVPISNHLYFYWYRQILGQKVEFLVSFYNNEISEKSEIFDDQFSVERPDGSNFTLKIRSTKLEDSAMYFCASRTGNTQETQYFGPGTRLLVL.

This sequence joins TRBV28 and TRBJ1-5; TRBD1 matches 9 bases. The CDR3 loop spans 14 amino acids. V lost 5 bases, J lost 5 bases, and 4 bases stayed unmatched. Germline CDR1 MDHEN, CDR2 SYDVKM. CDR3 region: CASSPRQGDQPQHF. DNA for the CDR3: TGTGCCAGCAGTCCACGACAGGGGGATCAGCCCCAGCATTTT.

This chain uses TRBV9 with TRBJ2-3; 9 nucleotides line up with TRBD1. The CDR3 consists of 15 residues. V shed 4 bases and J 5 bases; nucleotides not matched to a gene: 8. Germline lookup yields CDR1 SGDLS and CDR2 YYNGEE. The CDR3 here is CASSLGDRAGDTQYF. Here the CDR3 DNA reads TGTGCCAGCAGCTTAGGGGACAGGGCTGGAGATACGCAGTATTTT.

This clone was picked up a small number of times. The chain uses TRBV18 and TRBJ2-7; possible D gene TRBD1, 6 bases. The CDR3 extends over 16 amino acids. CDR1 KGHSH and CDR2 LQKENI come from the germline V gene. The V and J ends lost 2 bases and 1 base respectively, with 15 bases between them. CDR3 bases: TGTGCCAGCTCACCATGGTCTCGGACAGCTTCCTACGAGCAGTACTTC. This encodes CASSPWSRTASYEQYF.

The chain couples TRBV4-2 to TRBJ2-3; 8 positions agree with TRBD2. The CDR3 is 16 amino acids. The V and J ends lost 0 bases and 4 bases, in that order; junction bases with no gene match: 6. The V gene's germline CDR1 is LGHNA and CDR2 YNFKEQ. The CDR3 is CASSQEERGWPDTQYF. CDR3 DNA sequence: TGTGCCAGCAGCCAAGAAGAGCGGGGGTGGCCAGATACGCAGTATTTT.

The gene calls are TRBV2 and TRBJ1-3, with TRBD1 matching 8 bases. Losses at the gene ends were 3 bases for V and 7 bases for J; bases not matched to a gene: 5. Per germline, CDR1 SNHLY and CDR2 FYNNEI. This CDR3 spans 14 amino acids. CDR3 coding DNA: TGTGCCAGCAGTGAGGAGACAGGGGCTAACACCATATATTTT. Translating gives CASSEETGANTIYF.

V is TRBV4-2 and J is TRBJ2-7, with 8 bases aligning to TRBD2. The CDR3 covers 15 residues. Germline CDR1 LGHNA, CDR2 YNFKEQ. Trimming cost V 3 bases and J 0 bases; bases outside gene matches: 4. The CDR3 here is CASSQPGGSSYEQYF. DNA for the CDR3: TGTGCCAGCAGCCAGCCGGGAGGGAGCTCCTACGAGCAGTACTTC.

This clone was counted once. One end of the junction varies from germline; a read error may be responsible. The identical CDR3 is also encoded by other nucleotide sequences in the sample. The chain couples TRBV19 to TRBJ2-7; D ambiguous. The germline gives CDR1 LNHDA, CDR2 SQIVND (reference sequence). The CDR3 consists of 14 residues. CDR3 sequence reads: CASSIDPSRYEQYF. CDR3 DNA: TGTGCCAGTAGTATCGACCCTTCCCGCTACGAGCAGTATTTC.

About this clone itself: Since the CDR3 does not end with the conserved phenylalanine or tryptophan, this likely comes from a read error. It is unclear where the CDR3 begins or ends on the DNA, so no DNA is shown, and the CDR3 is as TCRdb lists it. The chain is built from TRBV5-6 and TRBJ1-1. The CDR3 totals 12 residues, both ends included. The germline gives CDR1 SGHDT, CDR2 YYEEEE. CDR3 residues: CASSLGSGFSFL.

The chain employs TRBV28 and TRBJ1-1; the D is unclear. CDR3 size: 14 residues. Between the trimmed V and J ends, which lost 5 bases and 4 bases, there was a span of 14 bases. Germline values: CDR1 MDHEN, CDR2 SYDVKM. The CDR3: CASSHGREGTEAFF. DNA of the CDR3: TGTGCCAGCAGTCACGGGCGGGAGGGCACTGAAGCTTTCTTT.

V is TRBV5-5 and J is TRBJ2-2, with D perhaps TRBD1 or TRBD2 (5 bases each). This CDR3 is built from 16 residues. V lost 4 bases, J lost 3 bases, and 16 bases lay in between. Germline CDR1 SGHKS, CDR2 YYEKEE (reference sequence). In DNA, the CDR3 is TGTGCCAGCAGCGCGAGGCTGGGGGTAGACACCGGGGAGCTGTTTTTT. Translated, it gives CASSARLGVDTGELFF.

The chain carries TRBV29-1 and TRBJ1-4, with D tentatively TRBD1 (5 bases). The CDR3 has 14 residues. Trimming left V 3 bases short and J 2 bases short, with 10 bases between. Germline V gene lookup returns CDR1 SQVTM and CDR2 ANQGSEA. The CDR3 is CSVDRAGTNEKLFF. In nucleotides, the CDR3 is TGCAGCGTTGATAGGGCAGGGACTAATGAAAAACTGTTTTTT.

This chain links TRBV9 with TRBJ1-2, with 12 bases fitting TRBD1. Trimming took 4 bases from V and 8 from J; bases not matched to a gene: 9. The CDR3 has 15 amino acids. CDR1 and CDR2 (germline): SGDLS, YYNGEE. The CDR3 nucleotides read TGTGCCAGCAGCCCCGCGGGACAGGGGGCGGAAGGCTACACCTTC. This sequence encodes CASSPAGQGAEGYTF.

J is TRBJ2-7 and V is TRBV7-7, with D perhaps matching TRBD1 (6 bases). Trimming took off 5 bases at V and 1 base at J, with 9 bases between the two ends. CDR3 length: 13 amino acids. Germline assignment: CDR1 SSHAT and CDR2 FNYEAQ (reference sequence). The CDR3 region is CASSAGQSYEQYF. CDR3 bases: TGTGCCAGCAGCGCCGGACAGTCCTACGAGCAGTACTTC.

The V call is TRBV7-2, the J call TRBJ1-4; 11 positions agree with TRBD1. After removal of 4 bases from V and 1 base from J, the junction contained 8 bases not matched to a gene. This CDR3 is built from 18 residues. Germline CDR1 is SGHTA and CDR2 is FQGNSA. The CDR3 loop is CASSSPGQGVLTNEKLFF. The CDR3 DNA reads as TGTGCCAGCAGCTCCCCGGGACAGGGGGTGTTAACTAATGAAAAACTGTTTTTT.

This CDR3 reads CASSYGQGTDTQYF. The CDR3 region has the DNA TGTGCCAGCAGTTACGGGCAGGGCACAGATACGCAGTATTTT. The V and J genes are TRBV6-5 and TRBJ2-3; D remains unclear. The length of the CDR3 is 14 residues. Trimming pared 2 bases from V and 1 base from J, leaving 7 bases between. Germline-derived CDR1 and CDR2 are MNHEY and SVGAGI.

This chain connects TRBV27 to TRBJ2-2; the D call may be TRBD1 or TRBD2 (5 bases each). The germline V gene encodes CDR1 MNHEY and CDR2 SMNVEV (reference sequence). V shed 8 bases and J shed 2 bases, with 18 bases lying between them. There are 16 residues in the CDR3. The CDR3 sequence: CASRDPGWGNTGELFF. The CDR3 DNA reads TGTGCCAGCCGGGACCCCGGGTGGGGAAACACCGGGGAGCTGTTTTTT.